This T cell receptor beta chain emerged from a study of shared clonotypes between healthy human individuals. Study-wide results and caveats: The study found lower generation probabilities in non-shared clonotypes than in those shared by all four donors. The genetic and exposure-history diversity represented was limited by few donors. Clonotype sharing among donors was thought likely to change with sequencing depth.

Concerning this clone itself: What it binds is not known.

Trimming removed 5 bases from V and 8 bases from J; junction bases left unmatched: 5. Germline V gives CDR1 SEHNR, CDR2 FQNEAQ (reference sequence). The CDR3 is made up of 13 amino acids. The naive CD8 subset, CD45RO-negative cells positively selected for CCR7, excluded terminally differentiated effector memory CD45RA+ cells. Per the authors' pipeline: Filtering differed, since immunoSEQ gave only junction sequences and no quality scores. Using immunoSEQ multiplex PCR, the repertoire was profiled, and TCRdb retains in-frame clones only, with some absent. D and trimming were read from the DNA, whereas the V and J calls and clone size are those reported in that table. The sample has around 1,900,000 clones, around 93% seen once.

This chain connects TRBV7-9 to TRBJ2-4; 8 bases are shared with TRBD1. Material for sequencing was naive CD8+ T cells from PBMCs. This clonotype was sampled from a young man in good health. Some clones in this sample may be carry-over from other donors' samples. CDR3 residues: CASSVDRADIQYF. The CDR3 nucleotides are TGTGCCAGCAGCGTGGACAGGGCGGACATTCAGTACTTC.